This T cell receptor (beta chain) derives from a study of read filtering for tumor transcriptome and immune sequencing. In the study overall: TCR-mapped reads were about 4.05 to 10.27 million with IR-seq versus roughly 85 to 1,300 with RNA-seq. Points from the study as a whole: The CD138-negative fraction was mixed bone marrow immune cells, not pure T cells.

CDR1 is KGHSH and CDR2 is LQKENI in the germline V gene. CDR3 length: 13 residues. Trimming removed 8 bases from V and 5 bases from J, with 13 bases in between. This clonotype was found many times. The antigen is not known. From approximately 400 ng of RNA, a library with molecular barcoded alpha/delta and beta/gamma adaptors was made. Using its own MiXCR run on the reads, TCRdb lists one record per CDR3 protein. The sample records around 23,000 distinct CDR3 sequences, about 20% being singletons. This TCR was sampled from a donor at least 40 years old with multiple myeloma. Sample: a population of CD138-negative cells sorted from bone marrow. The chain is built from TRBV18 and TRBJ2-1, with unresolved D. CDR3 nucleotide sequence: TGTGCCAGCACCCTGACGCTTAACAATGAGCAGTTCTTC. It specifies CASTLTLNNEQFF. The full variable domain, completed using reference TRBV18 and TRBJ2-1, is NAGVMQNPRHLVRRRGQEARLRCSPMKGHSHVYWYRQLPEEGLKFMVYLQKENIIDESGMPKERFSAEFPKEGPSILRIQQVVRGDSAAYFCASTLTLNNEQFFGPGTRLTVL.